This T cell receptor beta chain was sequenced in a study of esophageal squamous cell carcinoma under preoperative chemotherapy. Overall study: Samples included peripheral blood T cells as well as tumor-infiltrating lymphocytes.

TCRdb reanalysed the PCR reads using MiXCR and keeps one entry per CDR3 protein. The sample holds around 34,000 distinct CDR3 sequences, 52% seen once. Time point in this sample: after preoperative PTX-NDP chemotherapy. Preoperative chemotherapy with paclitaxel-nedaplatin was given to patients before surgery. The sample holds a few counts of this clonotype. Its cognate antigen is unknown. Study results and caveats: Post-treatment tumor-infiltrating lymphocytes appeared partly derived from peripheral T cells migrating into the tumor. Paclitaxel-nedaplatin therapy caused immediate, substantial clonotype frequency changes.

The V gene end was trimmed by 5 bases and the J gene end by 7 bases; junction bases not matched to a gene: 12. This CDR3 is 15 amino acids long. Germline assignment: CDR1 SGHTA and CDR2 FQGNSA. The source of this sequence is a human donor with esophageal squamous cell carcinoma. The donor label of this sample is uncertain. The specimen was obtained from a patient given preoperative chemotherapy. The V gene is TRBV7-2, the J gene TRBJ2-7; 9 nucleotides line up with TRBD1. The CDR3 spells CASSKNRGPQGEQYF. As DNA, the CDR3 is TGTGCCAGCAGCAAAAACAGGGGGCCTCAGGGGGAGCAGTACTTC.